The T cell receptor (beta chain) under discussion was sequenced for a study of blood T cell repertoires in COVID-19. Background on the study: PBMCs, B-cell-depleted T cells, or T cells were the source of the cDNA or gDNA that made up the material.

Authors' methods: It was from reference gene primer amplification that nucleated cell counts were estimated. Data came from immunoSEQ multiplex PCR; TCRdb stores just in-frame clones and leaves some out. From that table come the V and J calls and clone size; the DNA was used to work out D and trimming. The sample has roughly 140,000 clones, just under 85% seen once. The CDR3 sequence is 15 residues long. Trimming cost V 4 bases and J 4 bases; bases outside gene matches: 4. CDR1 is SGHNT, CDR2 YYREEE, per germline (reference sequence). This clonotype was sampled from a woman aged 40 to 50 with active or convalescent COVID-19. The rearrangement links TRBV5-4 to TRBJ2-1, with 11 bases that match TRBD2. The material sequenced was peripheral blood. The CDR3 protein is CASSQGLAEYNEQFF. CDR3 in DNA: TGTGCCAGCAGCCAGGGACTAGCGGAATACAATGAGCAGTTCTTC.